This entry features one TCR beta chain sequence. Its antigen is unknown. TCRalpha and TCRbeta libraries used 5'RACE with constant-segment primers and UMIs. TCRdb independently ran MiXCR on the 5' RACE reads; one entry per CDR3 protein. The data contain 120,000 or so distinct CDR3 sequences, approximately 17% of them singletons. This sample was included in a study of T-cell memory formation after mild COVID-19. Study at large: Clusters were largely donor specific.

CDR3 length: 14 amino acids. The J segment lost 10 bases and the V segment lost 2 bases, leaving 7 bases of the junction unmatched. The germline CDR1 and CDR2 sequences are MNHEY and SVGEGT. Study conclusions and caveats: Later expanders leaned CD4+, whereas clones that contracted between day 15 and 85 were balanced CD4/CD8. Among clones peaking at day 37 in the second wave, SARS-CoV-2 specificity remained unconfirmed.

J is TRBJ2-1 and V is TRBV6-2 or TRBV6-3; 8 nucleotides match TRBD1. The clonotype originates from a man between 18 and 35 years old who had mild COVID-19 (a few samples of this study predate the infection). Cell type and time point are not known. The source material was PBMCs or a T cell subset sorted from them (not recorded which). The CDR3 DNA reads as TGTGCCAGCAGTTACACGACAGGGGTAGGGGAGCAGTTCTTC. Its protein is CASSYTTGVGEQFF.